A selection of T cell receptor beta chains follows, all from one sample in a study of blood T cell repertoires in COVID-19. TCRdb keeps only in-frame clones here, not all; method: immunoSEQ multiplex PCR. The table includes roughly 200,000 clones, 82% detected once. Source material: PBMCs or T cells enriched from blood (not recorded which). These receptors all stem from a middle-aged man who had recovered from COVID-19. CDR3s include the opening cysteine and the closing phenylalanine or tryptophan. The D gene is left open where the match is weak. Size is omitted from some rows. Given values are once, few, many or a class for expanded clones.

CDR3aa	CDR3nt	v_gene	j_gene	d_gene	abundance
CASSGQGSNQPQHF	TGTGCCAGCAGCGGGCAGGGGAGCAATCAGCCCCAGCATTTT	TRBV2	TRBJ1-5	-	-
CATSDSTGKAKNIQYF	TGTGCCACCAGTGATTCGACAGGGAAAGCCAAAAACATTCAGTACTTC	TRBV24-1	TRBJ2-4	TRBD1	-
CASSQAVTSDAYEQYF	TGCGCCAGCAGCCAAGCTGTGACTAGCGACGCTTACGAGCAGTACTTC	TRBV4-1	TRBJ2-7	TRBD2	-
CASSKVGQGVFFTQYF	TGTGCCAGCAGCAAAGTGGGGCAGGGGGTCTTTTTTACGCAGTATTTT	TRBV21-1	TRBJ2-3	-	-
CSVVPGGLNTGELFF	TGCAGCGTTGTTCCAGGGGGGCTGAACACCGGGGAGCTGTTTTTT	TRBV29-1	TRBJ2-2	-	-
CASSLKTGNFAYNEQFF	TGTGCCAGCAGCCTGAAGACAGGGAATTTCGCCTACAATGAGCAGTTCTTC	TRBV7-9	TRBJ2-1	TRBD1	-
CASGTTGGETQYF	TGTGCCAGCGGCACTACAGGGGGAGAGACCCAGTACTTC	TRBV12-3/TRBV12-4	TRBJ2-5	TRBD1	many
CASDDRGYGYTF	TGTGCCAGCGATGACAGGGGATATGGCTACACCTTC	TRBV19	TRBJ1-2	TRBD1	-
CASSVGKTGANPDTQYF	TGTGCCAGCAGCGTAGGGAAGACGGGAGCGAATCCAGATACGCAGTATTTT	TRBV9	TRBJ2-3	-	-
CASSFSTSGIQEQFF	TGTGCCAGCAGTTTCTCGACTAGCGGGATACAGGAGCAGTTCTTC	TRBV28	TRBJ2-1	TRBD2	-
CASSLDAFSYEQYF	TGTGCCAGCAGCTTAGATGCGTTCTCCTACGAGCAGTACTTC	TRBV11-3	TRBJ2-7	-	-
CASTRDRVNTGELFF	TGTGCCAGCACCCGGGACAGGGTGAACACCGGGGAGCTGTTTTTT	TRBV2	TRBJ2-2	TRBD1	once
CASSLEQANYGYTF	TGCGCCAGCAGCTTGGAGCAGGCTAACTATGGCTACACCTTC	TRBV5-1	TRBJ1-2	-	-
CASSFYSGRANTGELFF	TGTGCCAGCAGCTTTTATAGCGGGAGGGCGAACACCGGGGAGCTGTTTTTT	TRBV5-6	TRBJ2-2	TRBD2	-
CAGRGSITSGRFGEQFF	TGTGCCGGGAGGGGGTCGATTACTAGCGGGAGATTTGGTGAGCAGTTCTTC	TRBV2	TRBJ2-1	TRBD2	-
CASSLSVEAFF	TGTGCCAGCAGCTTATCCGTCGAAGCTTTCTTT	TRBV7-9	TRBJ1-1	-	-
CASSNPGQGFPGELFF	TGTGCCAGCAGCAACCCGGGACAGGGGTTCCCCGGGGAGCTGTTTTTT	TRBV5-5	TRBJ2-2	TRBD1	-
CASTGYPLDGYTF	TGTGCCAGCACAGGGTACCCACTCGATGGCTACACCTTC	TRBV6-5	TRBJ1-2	-	once
CASSPYGTSGNNEQFF	TGTGCCAGCAGCCCCTACGGGACTAGCGGAAACAATGAGCAGTTCTTC	TRBV7-8	TRBJ2-1	TRBD2	-
CASSEDGTAYGYTF	TGTGCCAGCAGTGAAGACGGGACAGCTTATGGCTACACCTTC	TRBV2	TRBJ1-2	TRBD1	-
CASSRNREGAGYTF	TGTGCCAGCAGCCGAAACAGGGAAGGCGCTGGCTACACCTTC	TRBV14	TRBJ1-2	-	-
CASSQGSRTNEKLFF	TGTGCCAGCAGCCAAGGGTCGCGGACTAATGAAAAACTGTTTTTT	TRBV4-2	TRBJ1-4	-	many
CASSPSGTGSRGYTF	TGTGCCAGCAGCCCAAGCGGGACAGGGAGCCGAGGCTACACCTTC	TRBV7-2	TRBJ1-2	TRBD1	-
CASGGFNTEAFF	TGTGCCAGCGGAGGTTTTAACACTGAAGCTTTCTTT	TRBV9	TRBJ1-1	-	-
CASTEGGTDTQYF	TGCGCCAGCACGGAGGGCGGCACAGATACGCAGTATTTT	TRBV5-1	TRBJ2-3	-	-
CASSGTFTNTEAFF	TGTGCCAGCAGTGGGACATTTACGAACACTGAAGCTTTCTTT	TRBV25-1	TRBJ1-1	-	few
CASSPGLAGDVETQYF	TGCGCCAGCAGCCCCGGACTAGCGGGAGATGTGGAGACCCAGTACTTC	TRBV5-1	TRBJ2-5	TRBD2	-